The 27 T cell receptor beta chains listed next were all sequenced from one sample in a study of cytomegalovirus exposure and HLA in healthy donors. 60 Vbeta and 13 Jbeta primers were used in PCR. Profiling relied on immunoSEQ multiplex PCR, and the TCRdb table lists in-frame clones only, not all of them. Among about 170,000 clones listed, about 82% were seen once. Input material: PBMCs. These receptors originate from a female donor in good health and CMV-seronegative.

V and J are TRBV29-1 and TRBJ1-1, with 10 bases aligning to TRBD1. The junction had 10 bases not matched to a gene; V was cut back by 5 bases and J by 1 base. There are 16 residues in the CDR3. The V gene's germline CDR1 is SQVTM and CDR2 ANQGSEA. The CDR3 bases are TGCAGCGTTAGGGGACAGGGGTTTTCGAGGAACACTGAAGCTTTCTTT. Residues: CSVRGQGFSRNTEAFF.

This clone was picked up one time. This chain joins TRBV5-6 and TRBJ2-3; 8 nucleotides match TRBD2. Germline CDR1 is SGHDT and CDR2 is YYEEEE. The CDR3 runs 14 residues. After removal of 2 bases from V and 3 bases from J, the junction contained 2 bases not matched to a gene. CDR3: CASSLAGATDTQYF. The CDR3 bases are TGTGCCAGCAGCTTAGCGGGGGCAACAGATACGCAGTATTTT.

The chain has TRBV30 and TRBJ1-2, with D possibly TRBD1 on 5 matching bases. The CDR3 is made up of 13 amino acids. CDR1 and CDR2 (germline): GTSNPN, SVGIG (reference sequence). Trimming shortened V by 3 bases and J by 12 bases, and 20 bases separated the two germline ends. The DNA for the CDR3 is TGTGCCTGGAGCCTCGGGGGTTCGGAAGGCCACACCTTC. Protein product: CAWSLGGSEGHTF.

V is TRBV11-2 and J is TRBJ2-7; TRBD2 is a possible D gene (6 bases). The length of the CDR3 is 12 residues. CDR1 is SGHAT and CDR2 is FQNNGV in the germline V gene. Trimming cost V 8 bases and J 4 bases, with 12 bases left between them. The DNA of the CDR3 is TGTGCCAGCCAAAAGGAGGGATACGAGCAGTACTTC. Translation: CASQKEGYEQYF.

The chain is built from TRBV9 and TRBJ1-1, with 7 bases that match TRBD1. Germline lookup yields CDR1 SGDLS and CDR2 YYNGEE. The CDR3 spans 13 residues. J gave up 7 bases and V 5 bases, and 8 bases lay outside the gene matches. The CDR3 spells CASSSTGANEAFF. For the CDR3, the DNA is TGTGCCAGCAGTTCCACAGGGGCTAATGAAGCTTTCTTT.

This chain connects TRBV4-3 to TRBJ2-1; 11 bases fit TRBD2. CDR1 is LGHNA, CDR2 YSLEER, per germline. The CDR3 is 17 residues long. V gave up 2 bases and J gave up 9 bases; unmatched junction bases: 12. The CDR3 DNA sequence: TGCGCCAGCAGCCAAACCACTAGCGGGGGTATTAATGGTGAGCAGTTCTTC. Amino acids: CASSQTTSGGINGEQFF.

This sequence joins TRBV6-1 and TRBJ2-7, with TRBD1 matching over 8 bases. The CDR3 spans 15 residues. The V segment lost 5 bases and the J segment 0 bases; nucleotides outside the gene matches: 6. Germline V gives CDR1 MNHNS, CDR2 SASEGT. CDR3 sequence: CASSPGTGLSYEQYF. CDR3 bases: TGTGCCAGCAGTCCCGGGACAGGCCTCTCCTACGAGCAGTACTTC.

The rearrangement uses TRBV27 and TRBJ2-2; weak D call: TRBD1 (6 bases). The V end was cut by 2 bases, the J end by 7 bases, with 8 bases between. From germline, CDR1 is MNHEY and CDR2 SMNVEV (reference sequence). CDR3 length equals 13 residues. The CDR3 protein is CASSLRGNGELFF. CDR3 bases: TGTGCCAGCAGTTTAAGGGGGAACGGGGAGCTGTTTTTT.

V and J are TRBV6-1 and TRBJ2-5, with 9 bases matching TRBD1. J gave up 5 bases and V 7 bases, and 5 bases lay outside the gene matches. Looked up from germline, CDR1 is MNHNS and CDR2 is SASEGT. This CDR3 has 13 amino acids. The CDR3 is CASTRDRAETQYF. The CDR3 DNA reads TGTGCCAGCACGAGGGACAGGGCTGAGACCCAGTACTTC.

The CDR3 is CASSLAYGQGFSGYTF. The CDR3, as DNA: TGTGCCAGCAGCTTAGCTTACGGACAGGGCTTTTCTGGCTACACCTTC. V is TRBV13 and J is TRBJ1-2, with TRBD1 identical over 8 bases. The CDR3 length is 16 residues. Germline V CDR1 and CDR2: PRHDT, FYEKMQ (reference sequence). V was pared by 1 base and J by 7 bases, with 11 bases of the junction left unmatched.

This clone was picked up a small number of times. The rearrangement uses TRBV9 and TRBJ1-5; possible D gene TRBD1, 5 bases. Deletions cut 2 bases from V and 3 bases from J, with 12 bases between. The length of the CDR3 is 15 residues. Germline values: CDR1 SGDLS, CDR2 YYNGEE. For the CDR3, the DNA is TGTGCCAGCAGCGTCCACGGGGGGGTCAATCAGCCCCAGCATTTT. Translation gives CASSVHGGVNQPQHF.

The CDR3 sequence is CASSQDLARVTNQPQHF. For the CDR3, the DNA is TGCGCCAGCAGCCAAGATTTAGCGCGGGTCACAAATCAGCCCCAGCATTTT. The genes are TRBV4-3 and TRBJ1-5; D not certain. The CDR3 is 17 amino acids. The V gene lost 0 bases and the J gene lost 4 bases, with 16 bases spanning the gap. Looked up from germline, CDR1 is LGHNA and CDR2 is YSLEER.

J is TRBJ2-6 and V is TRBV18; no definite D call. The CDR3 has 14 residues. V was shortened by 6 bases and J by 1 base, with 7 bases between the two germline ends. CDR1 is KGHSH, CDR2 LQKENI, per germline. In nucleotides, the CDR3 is TGTGCCAGCTCTCCGGTTTCTGGGGCCAACGTCCTGACTTTC. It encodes CASSPVSGANVLTF.

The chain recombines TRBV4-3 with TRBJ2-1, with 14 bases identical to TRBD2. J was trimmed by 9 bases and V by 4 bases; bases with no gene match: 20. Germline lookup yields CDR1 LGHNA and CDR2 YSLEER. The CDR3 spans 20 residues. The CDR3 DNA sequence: TGCGCCAGCAGCCGGATTCCTTCGGGGACTAGCGGGGGTTACAGGGGTGAGCAGTTCTTC. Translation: CASSRIPSGTSGGYRGEQFF.

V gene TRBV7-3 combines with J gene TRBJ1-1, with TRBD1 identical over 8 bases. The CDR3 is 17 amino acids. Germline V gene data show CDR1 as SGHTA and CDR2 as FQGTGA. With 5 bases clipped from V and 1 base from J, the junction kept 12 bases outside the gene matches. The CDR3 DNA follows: TGTGCCAGCAGCCGAATCTCCTCCGGGACAGGGAACACTGAAGCTTTCTTT. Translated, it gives CASSRISSGTGNTEAFF.

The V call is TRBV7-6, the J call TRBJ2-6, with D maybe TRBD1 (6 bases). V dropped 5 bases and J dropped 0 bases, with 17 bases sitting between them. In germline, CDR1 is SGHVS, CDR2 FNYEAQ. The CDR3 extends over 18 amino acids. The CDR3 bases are TGTGCCAGCAGCCCACGACAGGCCCTGGGCTCTGGGGCCAACGTCCTGACTTTC. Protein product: CASSPRQALGSGANVLTF. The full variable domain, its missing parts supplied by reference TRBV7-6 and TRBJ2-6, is GAGVSQSPRYKVTKRGQDVALRCDPISGHVSLYWYRQALGQGPEFLTYFNYEAQQDKSGLPNDRFSAERPEGSISTLTIQRTEQRDSAMYRCASSPRQALGSGANVLTFGAGSRLTVL.

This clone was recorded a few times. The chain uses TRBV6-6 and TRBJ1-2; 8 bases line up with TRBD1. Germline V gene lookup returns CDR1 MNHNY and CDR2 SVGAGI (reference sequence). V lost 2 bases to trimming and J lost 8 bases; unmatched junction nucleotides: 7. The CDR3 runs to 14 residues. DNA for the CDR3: TGTGCCAGCAGTTACGCCCAGGGGGCTAGCGGCTACACCTTC. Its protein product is CASSYAQGASGYTF.

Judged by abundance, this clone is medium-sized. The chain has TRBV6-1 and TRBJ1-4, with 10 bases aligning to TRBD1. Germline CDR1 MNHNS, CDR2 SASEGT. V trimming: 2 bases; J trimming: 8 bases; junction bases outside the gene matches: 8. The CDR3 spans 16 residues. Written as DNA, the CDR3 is TGTGCCAGCAGTGAAAGACAGGGGGCAGGGAGCGAAAAACTGTTTTTT. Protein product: CASSERQGAGSEKLFF.

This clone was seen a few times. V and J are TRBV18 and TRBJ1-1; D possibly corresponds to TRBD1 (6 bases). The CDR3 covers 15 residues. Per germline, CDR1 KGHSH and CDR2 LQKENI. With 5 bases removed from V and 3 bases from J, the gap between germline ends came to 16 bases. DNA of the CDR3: TGTGCCAGCTCATTCAACAGGGTCCGAGACACTGAAGCTTTCTTT. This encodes CASSFNRVRDTEAFF.

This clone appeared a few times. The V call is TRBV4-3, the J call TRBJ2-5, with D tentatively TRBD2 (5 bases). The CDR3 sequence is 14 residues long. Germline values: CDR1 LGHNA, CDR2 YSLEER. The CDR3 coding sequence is TGCTCGGGTATAAGCGGTAAGAAACAAGAGACCCAGTACTTC. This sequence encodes CSGISGKKQETQYF.

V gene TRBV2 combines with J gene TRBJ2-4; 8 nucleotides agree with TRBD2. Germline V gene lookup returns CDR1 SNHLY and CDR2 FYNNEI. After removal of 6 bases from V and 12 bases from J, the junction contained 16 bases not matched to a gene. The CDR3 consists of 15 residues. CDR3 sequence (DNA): TGTGCCAGCAGCCTCCTTGCCGGCGGGGGGTCCAGTCAGTACTTC. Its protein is CASSLLAGGGSSQYF.

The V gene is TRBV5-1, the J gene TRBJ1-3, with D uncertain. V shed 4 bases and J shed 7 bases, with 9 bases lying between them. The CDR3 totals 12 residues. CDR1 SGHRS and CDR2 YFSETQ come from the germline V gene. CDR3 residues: CASSPSRNTIYF. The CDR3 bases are TGCGCCAGCAGCCCGAGTCGGAACACCATATATTTT.

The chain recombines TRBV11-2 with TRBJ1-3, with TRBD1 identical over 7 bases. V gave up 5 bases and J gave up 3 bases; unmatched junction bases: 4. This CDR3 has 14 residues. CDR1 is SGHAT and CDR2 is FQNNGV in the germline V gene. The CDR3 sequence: CASSTDRVGNTIYF. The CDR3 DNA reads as TGTGCCAGCAGCACCGACAGGGTTGGAAACACCATATATTTT.

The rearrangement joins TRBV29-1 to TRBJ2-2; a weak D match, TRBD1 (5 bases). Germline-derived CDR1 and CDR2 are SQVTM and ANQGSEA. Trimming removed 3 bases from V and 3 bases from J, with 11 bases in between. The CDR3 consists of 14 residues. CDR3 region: CSVEDRRDTGELFF. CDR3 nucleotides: TGCAGCGTTGAGGACCGCAGGGACACCGGGGAGCTGTTTTTT.

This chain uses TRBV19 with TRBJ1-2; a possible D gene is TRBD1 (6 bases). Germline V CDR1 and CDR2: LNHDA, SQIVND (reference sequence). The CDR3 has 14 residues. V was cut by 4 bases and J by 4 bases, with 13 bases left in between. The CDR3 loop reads CASSRQVGIYGYTF. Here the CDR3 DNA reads TGTGCCAGTAGTAGACAGGTGGGGATCTATGGCTACACCTTC.

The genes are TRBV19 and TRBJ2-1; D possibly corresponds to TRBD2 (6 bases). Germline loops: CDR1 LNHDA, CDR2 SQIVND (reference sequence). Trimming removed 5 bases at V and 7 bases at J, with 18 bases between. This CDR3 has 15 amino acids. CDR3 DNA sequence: TGTGCCAGTAGTGTCCAAGGAGGGGTGAAGAATGAGCAGTTCTTC. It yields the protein CASSVQGGVKNEQFF.

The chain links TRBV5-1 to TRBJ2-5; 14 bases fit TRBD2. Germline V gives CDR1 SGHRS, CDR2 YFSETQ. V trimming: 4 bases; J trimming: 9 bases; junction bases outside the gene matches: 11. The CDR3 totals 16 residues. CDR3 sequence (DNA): TGCGCCAGCAGCACGGGACTAGCGGGGGAGTTCAAGGCCCAGTACTTC. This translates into CASSTGLAGEFKAQYF.